This TCR beta chain was sequenced during a study of esophageal squamous cell carcinoma under preoperative chemotherapy. Study in general: Both tumor-infiltrating lymphocytes and peripheral blood T cells had their TCR repertoires profiled. Findings and limits, study-wide: Paclitaxel-nedaplatin therapy caused immediate, substantial clonotype frequency changes.

Germline V gene lookup returns CDR1 MNHNS and CDR2 SASEGT. This CDR3 contains 14 residues. V dropped 5 bases and J dropped 5 bases, with 12 bases sitting between them. TCRdb re-derived calls from the PCR reads in MiXCR, one entry per CDR3 protein. The sample holds about 7,000 distinct CDR3 sequences, roughly 30% seen once. This clonotype came up many times. Its antigen is still unknown. As for time point: before preoperative PTX-NDP chemotherapy. This material was acquired from a patient given preoperative chemotherapy. The chain joins TRBV6-1 to TRBJ2-2; D gene ambiguous. This TCR came from a human donor with esophageal squamous cell carcinoma. The donor label of this sample is uncertain. The CDR3 DNA sequence: TGTGCCAGCAGTCAAGGTGTAAGGACCGGGGAGCTGTTTTTT. It specifies CASSQGVRTGELFF.